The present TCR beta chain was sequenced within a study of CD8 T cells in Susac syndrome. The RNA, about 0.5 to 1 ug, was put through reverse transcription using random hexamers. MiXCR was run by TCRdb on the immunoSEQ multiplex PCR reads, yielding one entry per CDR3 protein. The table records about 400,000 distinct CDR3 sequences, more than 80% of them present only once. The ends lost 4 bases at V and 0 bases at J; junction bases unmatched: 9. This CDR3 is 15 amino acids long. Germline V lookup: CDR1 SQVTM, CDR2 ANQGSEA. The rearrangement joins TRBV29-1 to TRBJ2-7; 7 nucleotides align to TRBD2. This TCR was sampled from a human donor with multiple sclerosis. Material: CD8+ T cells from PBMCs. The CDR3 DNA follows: TGCAGCGTTGTGGGGTTAGCGGGCCTCTCCTACGAGCAGTACTTC. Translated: CSVVGLAGLSYEQYF.